The next 14 T cell receptor beta chains were all read from a single sample in a study of cytomegalovirus exposure and HLA in healthy donors. PCR involved 60 Vbeta and 13 Jbeta primers. The method was immunoSEQ multiplex PCR; TCRdb's version includes in-frame clones alone and lacks a portion of them. The sample comprises 95,000 to 150,000 clones, over 60% of which are singletons, and under 9% rests with the top ten. The sample taken for sequencing was PBMCs. The origin of the receptors is a woman in her thirties or forties in good health and CMV-seropositive.

This sequence joins TRBV13 and TRBJ2-2, with 12 nucleotides matching TRBD2. V shed 5 bases, J shed 6 bases, and the junction held 7 bases outside the gene matches. CDR1 and CDR2 (germline): PRHDT, FYEKMQ (reference sequence). There are 16 residues in the CDR3. CDR3 sequence (DNA): TGTGCCAGCAGCCCCAGACTAGCGGGGGATGCCGGGGAGCTGTTTTTT. Translating gives CASSPRLAGDAGELFF.

CDR3 coding DNA: TGCGCCAGCAGCCAACTGACTAGCGGGGGGCCCTACTACGGGGAGCTGTTTTTT. Its protein is CASSQLTSGGPYYGELFF. V is TRBV5-1 and J is TRBJ2-2, with 13 bases lining up with TRBD2. This CDR3 has 18 amino acids. Germline CDR1 is SGHRS and CDR2 is YFSETQ. V lost 4 bases, J lost 7 bases, and 13 bases stayed unmatched.

This clone was picked up a small number of times. At one end, the junction sequence differs from germline, possibly due to a read error. CDR3: CASNYRAGATNEKLFF. DNA for the CDR3: TGTGCCAGCAATTACCGGGCGGGGGCAACTAATGAAAAACTGTTTTTT. The chain recombines TRBV6-6 with TRBJ1-4; D may be TRBD1 (5 bases). This CDR3 comprises 16 residues. Germline V CDR1 and CDR2: MNHNY, SVGAGI (reference sequence).

This sequence joins TRBV18 and TRBJ2-2; weak D call: TRBD2 (6 bases). CDR3 size: 14 residues. V dropped 4 bases and J dropped 6 bases, with 12 bases sitting between them. Germline loops: CDR1 KGHSH, CDR2 LQKENI. In nucleotides, the CDR3 is TGTGCCAGCTCACTCTCCGGGGGATCCGGGGAGCTGTTTTTT. It yields the protein CASSLSGGSGELFF.

The rearrangement joins TRBV4-1 to TRBJ2-1; 8 bases map to TRBD2. CDR3 length: 16 amino acids. CDR1 MGHRA and CDR2 YSYEKL come from the germline V gene. Trimming cost V 5 bases and J 2 bases; bases outside gene matches: 8. CDR3 nucleotides: TGCGCCAGCAGCTCCTTAGCGGGATCGACCTACAATGAGCAGTTCTTC. Translated, it gives CASSSLAGSTYNEQFF.

The chain is built from TRBV5-1 and TRBJ2-2; D is perhaps TRBD1 (5 bases). Germline CDR1 reads SGHRS; CDR2 reads YFSETQ. This CDR3 is 14 amino acids long. Deletions cut 3 bases from V and 1 base from J, with 7 bases between. The CDR3 DNA reads as TGCGCCAGCAGCTCCGGACAGAACACCGGGGAGCTGTTTTTT. Amino acid sequence: CASSSGQNTGELFF.

V and J are TRBV5-1 and TRBJ1-2; a weak D match, TRBD1 (5 bases). This CDR3 is built from 15 residues. Trimming shortened V by 3 bases and J by 5 bases, and 17 bases separated the two germline ends. Germline V gene sequence: CDR1 SGHRS, CDR2 YFSETQ. Here the CDR3 DNA reads TGCGCCAGCAGCTCTGGGCAGACTGGGGGGTATGGCTACACCTTC. Translation gives CASSSGQTGGYGYTF.

The chain has TRBV6-1 and TRBJ2-1; D is perhaps TRBD1 (8 bases). The V end lost 5 bases, the J end lost 8 bases, and 16 bases lay between the germline ends. There are 14 residues in the CDR3. Germline values: CDR1 MNHNS, CDR2 SASEGT. CDR3: CASSSGGAGDEQFF. The DNA of the CDR3 is TGTGCCAGCAGTTCAGGGGGCGCGGGGGATGAGCAGTTCTTC.

This sequence joins TRBV7-6 and TRBJ2-3, with a tentative D call TRBD2 (6 bases). Germline CDR1 reads SGHVS; CDR2 reads FNYEAQ. V was clipped by 2 bases and J by 8 bases, with 17 bases between them. This CDR3 region has 15 residues. Here the CDR3 DNA reads TGTGCCAGCAGCTTATTCGCGGGAAGCGGAGTTACGCAGTATTTT. This gives the protein CASSLFAGSGVTQYF.

This clone appeared a few times. Other nucleotide sequences from this sample produce the same CDR3. The chain links TRBV4-1 to TRBJ1-2; 8 positions agree with TRBD1. The CDR3 sequence is 14 residues long. With V trimmed by 0 bases and J by 3 bases, 0 bases remained unmatched. Germline V gene lookup returns CDR1 MGHRA and CDR2 YSYEKL. The CDR3 loop is CASSQETGDYGYTF. The DNA of the CDR3 is TGCGCCAGCAGCCAAGAGACAGGGGACTATGGCTACACCTTC.

The chain recombines TRBV5-6 with TRBJ2-7; 10 positions agree with TRBD1. The CDR3 length is 14 residues. Germline V gene lookup returns CDR1 SGHDT and CDR2 YYEEEE. Trimming at V came to 3 bases and at J to 4 bases, leaving 4 bases not matched to a gene. The DNA of the CDR3 is TGTGCCAGCAGCTACGGGACAGGGGATTACGAGCAGTACTTC. Its translation is CASSYGTGDYEQYF.

The rearrangement uses TRBV18 and TRBJ1-1; 9 nucleotides align to TRBD1. Germline values: CDR1 KGHSH, CDR2 LQKENI. The ends lost 2 bases at V and 4 bases at J; junction bases unmatched: 11. This CDR3 is built from 17 residues. The CDR3 loop is CASSPGTGPSVGTEAFF. CDR3 bases: TGTGCCAGCTCACCAGGGACAGGGCCTTCGGTAGGCACTGAAGCTTTCTTT. The variable domain in full, completed from reference TRBV18 and TRBJ1-1, reads NAGVMQNPRHLVRRRGQEARLRCSPMKGHSHVYWYRQLPEEGLKFMVYLQKENIIDESGMPKERFSAEFPKEGPSILRIQQVVRGDSAAYFCASSPGTGPSVGTEAFFGQGTRLTVV.

On this clone: Germline is not matched at one junction end, which may reflect a read error. The rearrangement joins TRBV7-9 to TRBJ2-2, with a tentative D call TRBD2 (5 bases). The CDR3 extends over 16 amino acids. From germline, CDR1 is SEHNR and CDR2 FQNEAQ (reference sequence). CDR3 coding DNA: TGTTCCAGCAGCTTCGGCGGAGGAGCGAACACCGGGGAGCTGTTTTTT. Residues: CSSSFGGGANTGELFF.

The rearrangement links TRBV15 to TRBJ2-5, with 8 bases fitting TRBD2. The V and J ends lost 6 bases and 2 bases, in that order; junction bases with no gene match: 8. Germline V gene lookup returns CDR1 LNHNV and CDR2 YYDKDF (reference sequence). CDR3 length: 15 residues. CDR3 sequence (DNA): TGTGCCACCAGGCAGGGACTAGTGGGGCAAGAGACCCAGTACTTC. This codes for CATRQGLVGQETQYF.